This T cell receptor (beta chain) was documented in a study of regulatory T cells in long-lasting Graves disease. Building the TCR beta libraries relied on iRepertoire HTBI primers, and CDR3 regions underwent Arm-PCR. Using its own MiXCR run on the multiplex PCR reads, TCRdb lists one record per CDR3 protein. This sample has 620,000 or so distinct CDR3 sequences, with about 16% found just once. Time point indicated: newly diagnosed GD, antithyroid drugs for less than 3 months. From PBMCs, RNA was extracted and then used to make the TCR library. This CDR3 has 12 residues. Germline lookup yields CDR1 MNHNS and CDR2 SASEGT. The V gene lost 7 bases and the J gene lost 8 bases, with 14 bases spanning the gap. These data were also filed under a second study, of T cells in Graves' hyperthyroidism and ophthalmopathy.

The TCR comes from a woman in her twenties or thirties with Graves disease. This chain links TRBV6-1 with TRBJ1-2; D gene unclear. This material consisted of peripheral blood mononuclear cells (PBMCs), taken at new diagnosis, from a patient treated with antithyroid drugs. The CDR3 reads CASTFGRSGYTF. The CDR3 DNA is TGTGCCAGCACTTTCGGACGGTCCGGCTACACCTTC.